The 10 T cell receptor beta chains reported below all come from one sample, sequenced in a study of early stage breast cancer tumors (dated by TCRdb to about 2017). The library was prepared using the immunoSEQ multiplex PCR assay. The immuneACCESS repertoire file appears here via TCRdb, limited to in-frame rearrangements. These files lack a portion of the clones; in checked studies, under half of the deficit traces to unresolved V genes, and the cause of the others is not known. This sample comprises under 45,000 clones, about 78% of them detected only once. The ten biggest clones cover around 7.2% of the sample. Input material: blood. The receptors were gathered from a person aged 45 to 60 with breast cancer.

The V call is TRBV11-3, the J call TRBJ2-2, with a tentative D call TRBD2 (6 bases). The germline gives CDR1 SGHNT, CDR2 YENEEA. Trimming cost V 5 bases and J 4 bases, with 17 bases left between them. The CDR3 loop spans 16 amino acids. CDR3 coding DNA: TGTGCCAGCAGCCCCGCTAGCGTCGAGACCACCGGGGAGCTGTTTTTT. Encoded protein: CASSPASVETTGELFF.

The V and J genes are TRBV19 and TRBJ2-1; D possibly corresponds to TRBD2 (6 bases). V was trimmed by 5 bases and J by 3 bases, leaving 11 bases between them. This CDR3 has 14 residues. Germline lookup yields CDR1 LNHDA and CDR2 SQIVND (reference sequence). CDR3: CASSPRLDYNEQFF. CDR3 sequence (DNA): TGTGCCAGTAGTCCCCGACTAGACTACAATGAGCAGTTCTTC.

The chain links TRBV29-1 to TRBJ2-2, with D possibly TRBD1 on 6 matching bases. Germline V lookup: CDR1 SQVTM, CDR2 ANQGSEA. The CDR3 contains 14 residues. With 7 bases removed from V and 4 bases from J, the gap between germline ends came to 16 bases. The CDR3: CSGLQGGSTGELFF. The CDR3 nucleotides are TGCAGCGGTTTACAGGGTGGAAGCACCGGGGAGCTGTTTTTT.

The V gene is TRBV4-1, the J gene TRBJ1-3, with TRBD1 matching 8 bases. Germline-derived CDR1 and CDR2 are MGHRA and YSYEKL. The CDR3 runs to 15 residues. With 5 bases clipped from V and 7 bases from J, the junction kept 10 bases outside the gene matches. The CDR3 spells CASSEGQVLGNTIYF. CDR3 coding DNA: TGCGCCAGCAGCGAGGGACAGGTTCTTGGTAACACCATATATTTT.

The table lists this clone with a few counts. V is TRBV5-5 and J is TRBJ1-2; D unclear. V was cut by 4 bases and J by 8 bases, with 15 bases left in between. Germline CDR1 reads SGHKS; CDR2 reads YYEKEE (reference sequence). The CDR3 runs 13 residues. The CDR3 spells CASSPARLSGYTF. The CDR3 DNA follows: TGTGCCAGCAGCCCCGCTAGGCTGTCGGGCTACACCTTC.

This sequence joins TRBV7-2 and TRBJ2-1, with TRBD1 matching over 8 bases. The length of the CDR3 is 14 residues. Trimming cost V 1 base and J 10 bases; bases outside gene matches: 6. Germline V gene lookup returns CDR1 SGHTA and CDR2 FQGNSA. DNA of the CDR3: TGTGCCAGCAGCTTAGGACAGGGGATGGGGGAGCAGTTCTTC. Translated: CASSLGQGMGEQFF.

This clone was counted once. The chain combines TRBV10-2 with TRBJ2-7; 9 bases are shared with TRBD2. CDR1 and CDR2 (germline): WSHSY, SAAADI. The CDR3 runs 15 residues. V trimming: 4 bases; J trimming: 0 bases; junction bases outside the gene matches: 4. The CDR3 spells CASSVSGGHSYEQYV. Written as DNA, the CDR3 is TGCGCCAGCAGTGTTAGCGGGGGCCACTCCTACGAGCAGTACGTC.

The gene calls are TRBV29-1 and TRBJ2-1, with 9 bases identical to TRBD2. The CDR3 runs 16 residues. V was clipped by 7 bases and J by 0 bases; unmatched bases: 10. CDR1 is SQVTM and CDR2 is ANQGSEA in the germline V gene. CDR3: CSAYSGGAPSYNEQFF. The CDR3, as DNA: TGCAGCGCATATAGCGGGGGAGCACCCTCCTACAATGAGCAGTTCTTC.

The chain recombines TRBV7-2 with TRBJ2-5, with 8 bases fitting TRBD2. The CDR3 extends over 16 amino acids. Germline V gene data show CDR1 as SGHTA and CDR2 as FQGNSA. After removal of 2 bases from V and 1 base from J, the junction contained 6 bases not matched to a gene. The CDR3 loop is CASSLFGGGIQETQYF. CDR3 nucleotide sequence: TGTGCCAGCAGCTTATTTGGCGGGGGGATCCAAGAGACCCAGTACTTC.

The chain links TRBV18 to TRBJ2-1, with TRBD1 matching over 8 bases. The V segment lost 3 bases and the J segment 4 bases; nucleotides outside the gene matches: 11. Germline values: CDR1 KGHSH, CDR2 LQKENI. CDR3 length: 17 residues. CDR3 in amino acids: CASSPQSQGALYNEQFF. DNA for the CDR3: TGTGCCAGCTCACCCCAGTCGCAGGGGGCTCTTTACAATGAGCAGTTCTTC.